The clone carrying this T cell receptor (beta chain) was observed a single time. V shed 0 bases, J shed 7 bases, and the junction held 3 bases outside the gene matches. The CDR3 extends over 13 amino acids. CDR1 GTSNPN and CDR2 SVGIG come from the germline V gene (reference sequence). This sample is part of a study of blood T cell repertoires in COVID-19. Data came from immunoSEQ multiplex PCR; TCRdb stores just in-frame clones and leaves some out. The sample lists a few hundred thousand clones, approximately 78% occurring once. This clonotype originated in a woman older than 75 with acute or convalescent COVID-19. The J gene is TRBJ1-2, the V gene TRBV30; 9 bases agree with TRBD1. The sample was peripheral blood. Here the CDR3 DNA reads TGTGCCTGGAGTGTACAGGGGGCTAGTGGCTACACCTTC. Protein product: CAWSVQGASGYTF.